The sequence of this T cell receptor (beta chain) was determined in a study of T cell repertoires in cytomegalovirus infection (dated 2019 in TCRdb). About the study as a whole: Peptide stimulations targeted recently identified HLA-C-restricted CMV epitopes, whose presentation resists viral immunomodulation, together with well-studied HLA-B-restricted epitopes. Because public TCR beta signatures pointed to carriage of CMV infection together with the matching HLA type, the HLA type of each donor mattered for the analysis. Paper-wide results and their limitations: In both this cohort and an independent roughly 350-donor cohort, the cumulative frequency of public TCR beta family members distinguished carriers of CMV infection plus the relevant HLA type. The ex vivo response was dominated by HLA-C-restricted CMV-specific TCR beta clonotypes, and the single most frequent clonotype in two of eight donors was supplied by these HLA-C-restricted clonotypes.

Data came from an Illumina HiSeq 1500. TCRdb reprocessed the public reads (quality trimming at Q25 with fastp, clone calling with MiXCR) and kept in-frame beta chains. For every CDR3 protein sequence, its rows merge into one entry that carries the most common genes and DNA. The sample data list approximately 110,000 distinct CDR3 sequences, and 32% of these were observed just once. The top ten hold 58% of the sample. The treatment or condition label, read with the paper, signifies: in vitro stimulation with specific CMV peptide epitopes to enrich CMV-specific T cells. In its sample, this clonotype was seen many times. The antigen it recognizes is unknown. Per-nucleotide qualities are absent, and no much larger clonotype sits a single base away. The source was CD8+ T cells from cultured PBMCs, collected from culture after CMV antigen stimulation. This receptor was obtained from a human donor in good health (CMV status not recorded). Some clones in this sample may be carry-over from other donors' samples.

The CDR3 corresponds to CASSQAQTGGFYEQYF. Read as DNA, the sequence is TGCGCCAGCAGCCAAGCTCAGACAGGGGGCTTCTACGAGCAGTACTTC. The receptor chain draws on TRBV5-1 and TRBJ2-7; 10 middle bases align to TRBD1. The CDR3 sequence holds 16 residues, the cysteine and phenylalanine included. Just the 48-base CDR3 DNA is kept, in frame starting at base 1. Unmatched junction bases come to 10, with V trimmed by 4 bases and J by 3 bases. From a lookup of the germline V gene, CDR1 and CDR2 are SGHRS and YFSETQ. The full variable domain, with segments outside the CDR3 supplied by the reference TRBV5-1 and TRBJ2-7 proteins, appears as KAGVTQTPRYLIKTRGQQVTLSCSPISGHRSVSWYQQTPGQGLQFLFEYFSETQRNKGNFPGRFSGRQFSNSRSEMNVSTLELGDSALYLCASSQAQTGGFYEQYFGPGTRLTVT.